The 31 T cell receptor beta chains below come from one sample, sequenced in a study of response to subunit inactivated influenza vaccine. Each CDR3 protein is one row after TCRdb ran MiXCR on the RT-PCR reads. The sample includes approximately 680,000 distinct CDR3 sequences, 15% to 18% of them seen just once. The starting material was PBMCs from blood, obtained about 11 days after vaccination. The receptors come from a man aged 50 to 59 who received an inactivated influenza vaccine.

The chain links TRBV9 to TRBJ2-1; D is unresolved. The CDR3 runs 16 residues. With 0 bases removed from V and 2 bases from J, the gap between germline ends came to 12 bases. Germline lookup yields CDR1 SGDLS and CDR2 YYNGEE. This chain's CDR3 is CASSVEGLGPYNEQFF. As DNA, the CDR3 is TGTGCCAGCAGCGTAGAAGGCTTAGGTCCCTACAATGAGCAGTTCTTC. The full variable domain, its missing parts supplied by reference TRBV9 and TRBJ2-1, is DSGVTQTPKHLITATGQRVTLRCSPRSGDLSVYWYQQSLDQGLQFLIQYYNGEERAKGNILERFSAQQFPDLHSELNLSSLELGDSALYFCASSVEGLGPYNEQFFGPGTRLTVL.

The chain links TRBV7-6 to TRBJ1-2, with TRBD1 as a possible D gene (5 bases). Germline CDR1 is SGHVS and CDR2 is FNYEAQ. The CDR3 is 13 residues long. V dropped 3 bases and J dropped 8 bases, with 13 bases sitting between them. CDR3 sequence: CASSFQGLRGYTF. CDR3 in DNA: TGTGCCAGCAGCTTTCAGGGCCTTCGAGGCTACACCTTC.

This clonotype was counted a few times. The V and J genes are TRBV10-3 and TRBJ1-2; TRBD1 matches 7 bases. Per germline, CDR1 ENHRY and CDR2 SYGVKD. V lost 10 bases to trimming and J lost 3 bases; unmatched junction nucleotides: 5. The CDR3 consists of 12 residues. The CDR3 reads CATTGADYGYTF. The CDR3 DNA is TGTGCCACTACAGGGGCAGACTATGGCTACACCTTC.

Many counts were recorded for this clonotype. The CDR3 protein is CASSSLKVSGTQYF. CDR3 DNA sequence: TGTGCCAGCAGCTCACTCAAGGTTTCGGGTACGCAGTATTTT. The rearrangement uses TRBV3-1 and TRBJ2-3; D not certain. Trimming took 5 bases from V and 8 from J, leaving 17 bases between them. Germline V gene lookup returns CDR1 LGHDT and CDR2 YNNKEL (reference sequence). This CDR3 contains 14 residues.

The CDR3 is CASSEGRAVGNQPQHF. The CDR3 region has the DNA TGTGCCAGCAGTGAAGGGCGGGCAGTGGGCAATCAGCCCCAGCATTTT. The chain links TRBV2 to TRBJ1-5; no definite D call. Germline CDR1 and CDR2: SNHLY and FYNNEI. This CDR3 region has 16 residues. V shed 1 base and J shed 2 bases, with 12 bases lying between them.

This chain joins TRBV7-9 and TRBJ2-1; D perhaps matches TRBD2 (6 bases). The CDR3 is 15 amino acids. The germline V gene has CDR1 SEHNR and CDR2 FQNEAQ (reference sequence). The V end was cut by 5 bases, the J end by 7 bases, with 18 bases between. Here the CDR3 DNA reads TGTGCCAGCAGCCCCAGTTTGGGGGGAGTAAATGAGCAGTTCTTC. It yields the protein CASSPSLGGVNEQFF.

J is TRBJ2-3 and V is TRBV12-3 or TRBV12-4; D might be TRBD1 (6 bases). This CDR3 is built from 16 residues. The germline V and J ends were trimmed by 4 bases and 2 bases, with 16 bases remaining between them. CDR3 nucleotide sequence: TGTGCCAGCAGTTCAACGCCAGGGGTCTCCACAGATACGCAGTATTTT. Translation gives CASSSTPGVSTDTQYF.

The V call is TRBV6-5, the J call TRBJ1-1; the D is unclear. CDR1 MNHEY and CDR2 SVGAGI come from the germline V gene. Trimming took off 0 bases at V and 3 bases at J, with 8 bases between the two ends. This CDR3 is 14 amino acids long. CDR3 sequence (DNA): TGTGCCAGCAGTTACTCCCTGACGGACACTGAAGCTTTCTTT. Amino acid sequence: CASSYSLTDTEAFF.

The CDR3 spells CASSLALRSSGRGTDTQYF. The CDR3 nucleotides are TGTGCCAGCAGCTTAGCGCTCCGCTCAAGCGGGAGGGGGACAGATACGCAGTATTTT. V gene TRBV7-2 combines with J gene TRBJ2-3; TRBD2 matches at 10 bases. The CDR3 length is 19 residues. Losses at the gene ends were 0 bases for V and 3 bases for J; bases not matched to a gene: 12. Germline lookup yields CDR1 SGHTA and CDR2 FQGNSA.

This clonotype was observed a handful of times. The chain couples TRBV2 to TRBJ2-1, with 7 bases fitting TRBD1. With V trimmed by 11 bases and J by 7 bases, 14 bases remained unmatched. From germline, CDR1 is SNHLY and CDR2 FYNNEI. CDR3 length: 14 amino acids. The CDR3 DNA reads TGTGCCGGATACAGGGGAAGTTCGGGAAATGAGCAGTTCTTC. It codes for CAGYRGSSGNEQFF.

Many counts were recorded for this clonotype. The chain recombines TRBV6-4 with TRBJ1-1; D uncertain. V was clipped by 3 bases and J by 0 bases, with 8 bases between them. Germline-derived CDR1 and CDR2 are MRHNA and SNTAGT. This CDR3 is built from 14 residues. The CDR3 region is CASSESRLNTEAFF. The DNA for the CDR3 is TGTGCCAGCAGTGAGAGTCGACTGAACACTGAAGCTTTCTTT.

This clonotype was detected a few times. The CDR3 is CASSLGAGSLSYEQFF. The CDR3 bases are TGTGCCAGCAGCTTAGGAGCGGGGAGTTTAAGTTATGAGCAGTTCTTC. V gene TRBV7-8 combines with J gene TRBJ2-1; 7 bases are a match to TRBD2. This CDR3 has 16 amino acids. Germline CDR1 reads SGHVS; CDR2 reads FQNEAQ. Trimming removed 1 base from V and 8 bases from J; junction bases left unmatched: 11.

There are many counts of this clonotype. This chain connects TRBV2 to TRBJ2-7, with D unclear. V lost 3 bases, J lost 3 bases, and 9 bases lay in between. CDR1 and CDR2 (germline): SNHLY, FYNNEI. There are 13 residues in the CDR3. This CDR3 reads CASSDRSVYEQYF. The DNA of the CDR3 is TGTGCCAGCAGTGATCGGAGCGTCTACGAGCAGTACTTC.

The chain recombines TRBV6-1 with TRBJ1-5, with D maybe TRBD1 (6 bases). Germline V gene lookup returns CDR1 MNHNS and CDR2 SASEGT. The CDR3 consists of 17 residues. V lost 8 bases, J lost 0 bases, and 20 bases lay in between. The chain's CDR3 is CASGEQGTRYSNQPQHF. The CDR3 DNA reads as TGTGCCAGCGGCGAACAGGGTACACGTTATAGCAATCAGCCCCAGCATTTT.

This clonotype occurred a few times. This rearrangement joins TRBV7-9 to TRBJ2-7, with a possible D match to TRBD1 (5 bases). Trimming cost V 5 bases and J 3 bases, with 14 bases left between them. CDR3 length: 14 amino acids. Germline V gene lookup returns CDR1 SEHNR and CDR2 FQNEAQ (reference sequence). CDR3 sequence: CASSGARAIYEQYF. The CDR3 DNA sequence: TGTGCCAGCAGCGGGGCTAGGGCGATCTACGAGCAGTACTTC.

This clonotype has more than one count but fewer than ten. CDR3 amino acids: CASSPPITSGTGELFF. As DNA, the CDR3 is TGTGCCAGCTCACCACCGATTACTAGCGGGACCGGGGAGCTGTTTTTT. This rearrangement joins TRBV18 to TRBJ2-2; 9 nucleotides line up with TRBD2. V lost 0 bases to trimming and J lost 5 bases; unmatched junction nucleotides: 4. The CDR3 loop spans 16 amino acids. CDR1 is KGHSH, CDR2 LQKENI, per germline.

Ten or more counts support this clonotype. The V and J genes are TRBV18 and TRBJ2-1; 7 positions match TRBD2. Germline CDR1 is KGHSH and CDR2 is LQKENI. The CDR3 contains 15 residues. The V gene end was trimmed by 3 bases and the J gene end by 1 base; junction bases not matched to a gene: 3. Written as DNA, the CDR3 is TGTGCCAGCTCACCTAGCGGGTTGTCCTACAATGAGCAGTTCTTC. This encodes CASSPSGLSYNEQFF.

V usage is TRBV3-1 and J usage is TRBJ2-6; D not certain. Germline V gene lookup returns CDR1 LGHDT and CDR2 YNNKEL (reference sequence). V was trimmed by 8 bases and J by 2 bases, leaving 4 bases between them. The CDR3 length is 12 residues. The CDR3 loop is CASGPGANVLTF. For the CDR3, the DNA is TGTGCCAGCGGCCCTGGGGCCAACGTCCTGACTTTC.

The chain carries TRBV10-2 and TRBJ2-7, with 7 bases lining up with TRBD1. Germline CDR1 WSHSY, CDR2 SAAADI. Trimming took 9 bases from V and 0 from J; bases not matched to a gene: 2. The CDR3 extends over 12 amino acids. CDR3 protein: CARDRSSYEQYF. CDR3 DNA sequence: TGCGCCAGGGACAGGAGCTCCTACGAGCAGTACTTC.

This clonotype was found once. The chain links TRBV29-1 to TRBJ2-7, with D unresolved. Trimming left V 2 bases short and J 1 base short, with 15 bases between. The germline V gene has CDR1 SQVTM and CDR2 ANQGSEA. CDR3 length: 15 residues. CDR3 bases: TGCAGCGTTGAAATCTCCGCCGCTACTTCCTACGAGCAGTACTTC. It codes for CSVEISAATSYEQYF.

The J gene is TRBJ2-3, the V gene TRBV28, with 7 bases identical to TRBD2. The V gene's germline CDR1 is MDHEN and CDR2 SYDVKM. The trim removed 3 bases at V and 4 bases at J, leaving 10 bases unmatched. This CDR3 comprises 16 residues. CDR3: CASSFVWGGSSDTQYF. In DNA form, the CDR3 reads TGTGCCAGCAGTTTCGTGTGGGGGGGGAGCTCAGATACGCAGTATTTT.

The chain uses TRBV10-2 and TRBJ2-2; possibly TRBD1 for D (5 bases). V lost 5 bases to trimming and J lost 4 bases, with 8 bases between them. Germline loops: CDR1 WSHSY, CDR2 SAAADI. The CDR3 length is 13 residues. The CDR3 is CASSNQGTGELFF. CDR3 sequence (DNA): TGCGCCAGCAGTAATCAGGGCACCGGGGAGCTGTTTTTT.

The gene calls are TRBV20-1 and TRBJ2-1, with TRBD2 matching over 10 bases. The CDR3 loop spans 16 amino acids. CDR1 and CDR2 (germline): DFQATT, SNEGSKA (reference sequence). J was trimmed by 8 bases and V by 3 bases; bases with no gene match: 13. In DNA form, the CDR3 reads TGCAGTGCTAGGGACCGGACTAGCGGAATCTTCTATGAGCAGTTCTTC. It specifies CSARDRTSGIFYEQFF.

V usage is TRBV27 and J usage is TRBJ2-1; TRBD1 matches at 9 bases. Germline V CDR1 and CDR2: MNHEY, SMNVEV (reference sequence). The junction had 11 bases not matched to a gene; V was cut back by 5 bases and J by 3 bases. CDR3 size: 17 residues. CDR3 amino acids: CASSLQAGTGFYNEQFF. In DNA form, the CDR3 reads TGTGCCAGCAGTCTACAGGCCGGGACAGGGTTCTACAATGAGCAGTTCTTC.

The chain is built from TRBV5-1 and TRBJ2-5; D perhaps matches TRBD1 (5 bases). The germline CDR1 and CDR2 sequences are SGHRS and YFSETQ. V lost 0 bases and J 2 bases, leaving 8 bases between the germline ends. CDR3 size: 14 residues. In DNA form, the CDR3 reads TGCGCCAGCAGCTTGGGACAGAAACAAGAGACCCAGTACTTC. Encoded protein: CASSLGQKQETQYF.

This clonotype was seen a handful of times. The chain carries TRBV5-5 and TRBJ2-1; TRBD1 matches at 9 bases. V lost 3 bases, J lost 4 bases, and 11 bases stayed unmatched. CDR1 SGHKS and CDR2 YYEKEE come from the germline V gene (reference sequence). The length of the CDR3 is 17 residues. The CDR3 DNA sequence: TGTGCCAGCAGCTACGAGCGGACAGGGGCGATTTACAATGAGCAGTTCTTC. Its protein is CASSYERTGAIYNEQFF.

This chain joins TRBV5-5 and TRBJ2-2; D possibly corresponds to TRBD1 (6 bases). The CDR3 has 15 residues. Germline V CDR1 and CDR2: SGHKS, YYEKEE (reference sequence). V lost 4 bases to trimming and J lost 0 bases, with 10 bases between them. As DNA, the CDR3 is TGTGCCAGCAGCCCGACAGGTGCGAACACCGGGGAGCTGTTTTTT. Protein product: CASSPTGANTGELFF.

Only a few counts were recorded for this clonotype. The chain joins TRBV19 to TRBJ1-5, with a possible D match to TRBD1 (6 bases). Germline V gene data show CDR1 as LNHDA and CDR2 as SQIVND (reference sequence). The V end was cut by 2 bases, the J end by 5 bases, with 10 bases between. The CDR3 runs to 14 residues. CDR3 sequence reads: CASSILAGDQPQHF. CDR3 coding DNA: TGTGCCAGTAGTATACTCGCAGGGGATCAGCCCCAGCATTTT.

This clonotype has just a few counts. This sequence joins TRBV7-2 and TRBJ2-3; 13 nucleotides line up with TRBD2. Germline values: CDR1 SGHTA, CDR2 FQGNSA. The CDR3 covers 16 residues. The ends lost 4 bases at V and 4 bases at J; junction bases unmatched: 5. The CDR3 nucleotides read TGTGCCAGCAGCTACGGACTAGCGGGAGTGTCAGATACGCAGTATTTT. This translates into CASSYGLAGVSDTQYF.

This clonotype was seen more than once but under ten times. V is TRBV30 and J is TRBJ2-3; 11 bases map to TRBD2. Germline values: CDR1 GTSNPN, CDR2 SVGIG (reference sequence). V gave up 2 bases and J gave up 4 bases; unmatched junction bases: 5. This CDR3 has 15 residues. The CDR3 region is CAWSWTSGRSDTQYF. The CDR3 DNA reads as TGTGCCTGGAGTTGGACTAGCGGGCGCTCAGATACGCAGTATTTT.

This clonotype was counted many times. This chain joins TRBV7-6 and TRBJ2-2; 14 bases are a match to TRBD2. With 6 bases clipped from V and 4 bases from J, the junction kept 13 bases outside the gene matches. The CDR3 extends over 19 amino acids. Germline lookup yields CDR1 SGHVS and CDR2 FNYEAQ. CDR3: CASSPPGLAGVQGTGELFF. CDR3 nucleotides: TGTGCCAGCAGTCCTCCGGGACTAGCGGGGGTCCAGGGCACCGGGGAGCTGTTTTTT.